This is a list of T cell receptor beta chains from one sample in a study of T cell responses to AZD1222 COVID-19 vaccine. The repertoire was sequenced with immunoSEQ multiplex PCR; TCRdb's copy has only in-frame clones and lacks some. This table holds more than 140,000 clones, about 90% found once. The specimen was peripheral blood, collected on day 0 of AZD1222 vaccination. These receptors came from an adult in good health. The CDR3 runs from the conserved cysteine through the conserved F or W. A D gene is named only where the DNA matches it firmly. Part of the rows lack a size; the others show once, few, many or a class for expanded clones.

-,TRBJ2-2,-,TRBV9,CASSVANRPNTGELFF,TGTGCCAGCAGCGTAGCGAATAGGCCGAACACCGGGGAGCTGTTTTTT
-,TRBJ1-1,-,TRBV7-2,CASRETLNTEAFF,TGTGCCAGCAGAGAGACTTTGAACACTGAAGCTTTCTTT
-,TRBJ2-2,-,TRBV11-1,CASSLDYPNTGELFF,TGTGCCAGCAGCCTAGACTACCCGAACACCGGGGAGCTGTTTTTT
-,TRBJ2-1,TRBD1,TRBV19,CASSTPPGQGRDEQFF,TGTGCCAGTAGTACCCCCCCGGGACAGGGGAGGGATGAGCAGTTCTTC
-,TRBJ1-6,-,TRBV7-9,CASSSGSSYNSPLHF,TGTGCCAGCAGCTCGGGGAGCTCCTATAATTCACCCCTCCACTTT
-,TRBJ2-1,TRBD2,TRBV24-1,CATSGVRKREGVRISYNEQFF,TGTGCCACCAGCGGAGTGAGAAAAAGGGAGGGTGTTCGAATCTCCTACAATGAGCAGTTCTTC
-,TRBJ2-5,-,TRBV25-1,CASSGGAIQETQYF,TGTGCCAGCAGTGGGGGAGCCATCCAAGAGACCCAGTACTTC
-,TRBJ2-3,-,TRBV6-5,CASSYSTSGTDTQYF,TGTGCCAGCAGTTACTCGACCAGCGGCACAGATACGCAGTATTTT
-,TRBJ2-3,TRBD2,TRBV6-6,CASSPGLTSGGATDTQYF,TGTGCCAGCAGTCCAGGGTTGACTAGCGGGGGGGCCACAGATACGCAGTATTTT
-,TRBJ1-2,-,TRBV2,CASTGAGEGYTF,TGTGCCAGCACGGGGGCAGGGGAGGGCTACACCTTC
-,TRBJ1-2,-,TRBV19,CASSIDLNGYGYTF,TGTGCCAGTAGTATAGATCTAAACGGGTATGGCTACACCTTC
-,TRBJ2-1,-,TRBV9,CASSAQGEQFF,TGTGCCAGCAGCGCACAAGGTGAGCAGTTCTTC
-,TRBJ2-5,TRBD2,TRBV9,CASSVSPAGQETQYF,TGTGCCAGCAGCGTATCCCCAGCGGGACAAGAGACCCAGTACTTC
-,TRBJ2-1,-,TRBV27,CASSREVGVSYNEQFF,TGTGCCAGCAGTCGCGAAGTAGGTGTCTCCTACAATGAGCAGTTCTTC
once,TRBJ2-7,-,TRBV19,CASSTGLTESYEQYF,TGTGCCAGTAGTACCGGACTCACTGAGTCCTACGAGCAGTACTTC
-,TRBJ1-4,TRBD1,TRBV4-3,CASSQEVWGQGGEKLFF,TGCGCCAGCAGCCAAGAGGTATGGGGACAGGGAGGTGAAAAACTGTTTTTT
-,TRBJ2-3,TRBD2,TRBV7-9,CASSLVTSGSSDTQYF,TGTGCCAGCAGCCTAGTCACTAGCGGGAGTTCAGATACGCAGTATTTT
once,TRBJ1-1,-,TRBV4-1,CASSQSRAGLRNTEAFF,TGCGCCAGCAGCCAAAGTCGGGCAGGGCTAAGGAACACTGAAGCTTTCTTT
-,TRBJ2-7,-,TRBV19,CASSFRDGEQYF,TGTGCCAGTAGTTTCCGGGACGGGGAGCAGTACTTC
few,TRBJ2-1,-,TRBV5-1,CASSPRVRSYNEQFF,TGCGCCAGCAGCCCCAGGGTCCGCTCCTACAATGAGCAGTTCTTC
-,TRBJ2-5,TRBD2,TRBV19,CASSQTSAQETQYF,TGTGCCAGTAGCCAGACTAGCGCCCAAGAGACCCAGTACTTC
-,TRBJ2-7,TRBD2,TRBV28,CASSLVREEYEQYF,TGTGCCAGCAGTTTAGTGCGGGAGGAGTACGAGCAGTACTTC
-,TRBJ2-3,-,TRBV6-5,CASDSSGTDTQYF,TGTGCCAGCGATTCTAGCGGCACAGATACGCAGTATTTT
-,TRBJ2-1,TRBD2,TRBV29-1,CSASVAGGPSGYNEQFF,TGCAGCGCTTCGGTAGCGGGAGGGCCCTCGGGATACAATGAGCAGTTCTTC
-,TRBJ1-4,-,TRBV6-2/TRBV6-3,CASSLSGTEDEKLFF,TGTGCCAGCAGTCTCTCAGGGACGGAGGATGAAAAACTGTTTTTT
-,TRBJ2-1,TRBD2,TRBV7-9,CASSFSGRGLNNEQFF,TGTGCCAGCAGCTTTAGTGGGAGGGGATTAAACAATGAGCAGTTCTTC